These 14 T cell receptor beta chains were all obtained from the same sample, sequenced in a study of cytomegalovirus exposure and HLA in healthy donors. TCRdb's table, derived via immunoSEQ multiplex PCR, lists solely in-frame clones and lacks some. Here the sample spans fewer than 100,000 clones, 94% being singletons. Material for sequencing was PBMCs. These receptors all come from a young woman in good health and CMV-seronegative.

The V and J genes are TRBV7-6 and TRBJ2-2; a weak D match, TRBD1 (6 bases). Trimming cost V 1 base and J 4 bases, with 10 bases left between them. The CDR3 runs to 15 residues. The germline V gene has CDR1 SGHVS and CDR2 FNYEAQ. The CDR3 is CASSLVLGATGELFF. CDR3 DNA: TGTGCCAGCAGCTTAGTGCTGGGGGCCACCGGGGAGCTGTTTTTT. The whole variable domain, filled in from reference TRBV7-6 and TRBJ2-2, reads GAGVSQSPRYKVTKRGQDVALRCDPISGHVSLYWYRQALGQGPEFLTYFNYEAQQDKSGLPNDRFSAERPEGSISTLTIQRTEQRDSAMYRCASSLVLGATGELFFGEGSRLTVL.

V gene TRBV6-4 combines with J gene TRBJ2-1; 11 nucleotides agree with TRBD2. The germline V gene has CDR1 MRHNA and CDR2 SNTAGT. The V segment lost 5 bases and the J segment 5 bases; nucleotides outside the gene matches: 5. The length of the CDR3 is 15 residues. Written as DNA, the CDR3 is TGTGCCAGCAGTAAACTAGCGGGGGTTAACAATGAGCAGTTCTTC. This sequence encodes CASSKLAGVNNEQFF.

The CDR3 spells CASSLSIGHPYGYTF. CDR3 DNA: TGTGCCAGCAGTTTATCAATTGGGCACCCCTATGGCTACACCTTC. The V gene is TRBV27, the J gene TRBJ1-2; D not resolved. The CDR3 loop spans 15 amino acids. Trimming took off 0 bases at V and 4 bases at J, with 12 bases between the two ends. CDR1 MNHEY and CDR2 SMNVEV come from the germline V gene (reference sequence).

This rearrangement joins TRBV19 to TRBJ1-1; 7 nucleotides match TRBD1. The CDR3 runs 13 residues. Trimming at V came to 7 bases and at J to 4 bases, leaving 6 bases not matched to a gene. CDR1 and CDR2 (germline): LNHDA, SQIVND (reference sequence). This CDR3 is CASTMSGGTEAFF. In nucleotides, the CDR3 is TGTGCCAGTACAATGTCAGGGGGCACTGAAGCTTTCTTT.

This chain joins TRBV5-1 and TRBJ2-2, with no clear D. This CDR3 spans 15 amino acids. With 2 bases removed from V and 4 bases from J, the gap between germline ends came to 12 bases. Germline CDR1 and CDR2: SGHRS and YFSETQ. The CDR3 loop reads CASSFGSSGTGELFF. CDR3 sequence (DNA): TGCGCCAGCAGCTTCGGTAGCTCGGGCACCGGGGAGCTGTTTTTT.

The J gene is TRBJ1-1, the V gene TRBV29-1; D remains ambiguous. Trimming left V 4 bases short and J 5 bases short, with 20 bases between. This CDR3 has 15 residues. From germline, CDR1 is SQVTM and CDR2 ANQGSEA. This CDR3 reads CSVGGGLERGTEAFF. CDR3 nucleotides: TGCAGCGTTGGGGGAGGGCTCGAGCGTGGGACTGAAGCTTTCTTT.

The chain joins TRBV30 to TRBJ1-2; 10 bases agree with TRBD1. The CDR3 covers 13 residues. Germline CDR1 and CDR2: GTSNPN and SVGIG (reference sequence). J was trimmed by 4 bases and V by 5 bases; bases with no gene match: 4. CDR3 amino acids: CAWGDRGPYGYTF. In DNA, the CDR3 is TGTGCCTGGGGGGACAGGGGACCCTATGGCTACACCTTC.

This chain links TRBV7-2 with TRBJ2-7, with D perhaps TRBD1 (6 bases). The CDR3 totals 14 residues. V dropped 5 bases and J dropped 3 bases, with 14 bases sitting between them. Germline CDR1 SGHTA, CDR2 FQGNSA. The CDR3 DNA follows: TGTGCCAGCAGCCAGACAGGCTCTTACTACGAGCAGTACTTC. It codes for CASSQTGSYYEQYF.

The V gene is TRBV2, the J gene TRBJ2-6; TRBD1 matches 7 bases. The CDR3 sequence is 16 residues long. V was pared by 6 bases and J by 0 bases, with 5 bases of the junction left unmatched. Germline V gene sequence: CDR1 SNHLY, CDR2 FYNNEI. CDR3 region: CASRARQGSGANVLTF. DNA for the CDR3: TGTGCCAGCAGGGCCAGACAGGGCTCTGGGGCCAACGTCCTGACTTTC.

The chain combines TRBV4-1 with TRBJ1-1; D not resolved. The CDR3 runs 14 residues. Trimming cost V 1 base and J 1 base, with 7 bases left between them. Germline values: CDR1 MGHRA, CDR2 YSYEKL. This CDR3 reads CASSQVPENTEAFF. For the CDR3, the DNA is TGCGCCAGCAGCCAAGTACCAGAGAACACTGAAGCTTTCTTT.

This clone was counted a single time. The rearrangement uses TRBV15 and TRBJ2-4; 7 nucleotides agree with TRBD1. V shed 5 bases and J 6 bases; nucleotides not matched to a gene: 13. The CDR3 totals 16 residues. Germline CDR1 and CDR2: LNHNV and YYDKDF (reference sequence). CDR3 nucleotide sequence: TGTGCCACCAGCGCCGGGACAGCGGAACATTTAAACATTCAGTACTTC. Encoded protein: CATSAGTAEHLNIQYF.

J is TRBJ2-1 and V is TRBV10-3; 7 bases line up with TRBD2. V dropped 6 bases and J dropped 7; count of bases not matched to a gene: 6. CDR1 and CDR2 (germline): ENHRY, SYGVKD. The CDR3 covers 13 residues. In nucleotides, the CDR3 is TGTGCCATCAGGGGGGGGAGTCAGAATGAGCAGTTCTTC. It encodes CAIRGGSQNEQFF.

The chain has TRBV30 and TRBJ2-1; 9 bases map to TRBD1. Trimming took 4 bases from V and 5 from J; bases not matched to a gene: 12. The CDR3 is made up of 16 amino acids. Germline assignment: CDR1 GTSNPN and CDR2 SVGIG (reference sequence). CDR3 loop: CAWTHRGRRLNNEQFF. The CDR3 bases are TGTGCCTGGACCCACAGGGGGCGAAGGTTGAACAATGAGCAGTTCTTC.

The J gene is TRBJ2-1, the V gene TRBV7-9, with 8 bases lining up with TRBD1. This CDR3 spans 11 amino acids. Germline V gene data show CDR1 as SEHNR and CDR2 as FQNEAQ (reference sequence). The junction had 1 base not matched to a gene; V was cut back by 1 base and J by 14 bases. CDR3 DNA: TGTGCCAGCAGCTTAGGACAGGGGAAGTTCTTC. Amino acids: CASSLGQGKFF.